This is a list of T cell receptor beta chains from one sample in a study of blood T cell repertoires in COVID-19. The method was immunoSEQ multiplex PCR; TCRdb's version includes in-frame clones alone and lacks a portion of them. The repertoire holds roughly 110,000 clones, with 65% to 75% as singletons. Source material: peripheral blood. The receptors here all came from a human donor with acute or convalescent COVID-19. The donor label of this sample is uncertain. Each CDR3 is given without its conserved first and last residue. The order of the fields is J gene, V gene, CDR3 length, clone size, CDR3 protein. Clone size is stated in some rows and not others, as once, few, many or a class when expanded.

TRBJ1-3 | TRBV30 | 13 | - | AWSVDRNSGNTIY
TRBJ2-2 | TRBV1 | 14 | few | TSSPRAGGDTGELF
TRBJ2-2 | TRBV6-6 | 12 | few | ASSYAGAGGELF
TRBJ2-5 | TRBV7-3 | 13 | - | ASSTGSRGKETQY
TRBJ1-1 | TRBV6-5 | 10 | - | ASSRGNTEAF
TRBJ2-7 | TRBV18 | 12 | - | ASSPRRVLYEQY
TRBJ1-6 | TRBV2 | 13 | many | ASSETGGYNSPLH
TRBJ2-7 | TRBV19 | 12 | - | ASSQRRSSYEQY
TRBJ2-3 | TRBV28 | 13 | - | ASSFPRHSTDTQY
TRBJ1-6 | TRBV2 | 14 | few | ASSKQGTARASPLH
TRBJ1-1 | TRBV10-2 | 12 | - | ASAGQHMNTEAF
TRBJ2-3 | TRBV19 | 14 | once | ASSIGSGVSTDTQY
TRBJ1-4 | TRBV14 | 14 | - | ASSQDIGTGQRKLF
TRBJ1-6 | TRBV18 | 12 | - | ASSPRTGDSPLH
TRBJ1-3 | TRBV4-1 | 14 | few | ASSQEYAGTGNTIY
TRBJ1-2 | TRBV30 | 11 | once | AWSQGQAYGYT
TRBJ2-5 | TRBV5-8 | 13 | - | ASSLEVAGYETQY
TRBJ1-5 | TRBV5-1 | 14 | - | ASSPLGGYSNQPQH
TRBJ2-5 | TRBV2 | 13 | - | ASSPIRGTIETQY
TRBJ1-5 | TRBV6-5 | 10 | once | ASQGPNQPQH
TRBJ1-6 | TRBV28 | 12 | - | ASNGQGANSPLH
TRBJ1-5 | TRBV15 | 14 | - | ATSRPGTVGNQPQH
TRBJ2-7 | TRBV28 | 17 | - | ASSPYDVASRRYSYEQY
TRBJ2-7 | TRBV24-1 | 14 | - | ATSDLYRENFDEQY
TRBJ2-3 | TRBV5-6 | 13 | - | ASSSRGLRTDTQY
TRBJ2-7 | TRBV5-1 | 12 | - | ASSWRDGAYEQY
TRBJ1-5 | TRBV6-6 | 10 | - | ASRGRGQPQH
TRBJ2-1 | TRBV7-9 | 12 | - | ASGLQGSYNEQF
TRBJ1-6 | TRBV28 | 12 | few | ASSPGQGVGPLH
TRBJ1-1 | TRBV28 | 15 | many | ASSGDIGFLMNTEAF
TRBJ2-3 | TRBV5-1 | 11 | - | SAALTSTDTQY
TRBJ2-1 | TRBV28 | 9 | - | ASSETGPQF
TRBJ2-2 | TRBV4-2 | 13 | - | ASSQVTGNTGELF
TRBJ1-2 | TRBV6-1 | 12 | - | ASSERPDRDRYT
TRBJ2-3 | TRBV4-1 | 14 | - | ASSQYGGARGDTQY
TRBJ2-2 | TRBV5-1 | 14 | - | ASSLVVGAVTGELF
TRBJ2-5 | TRBV4-1 | 15 | - | ASSQERGSILQETQY
TRBJ2-7 | TRBV12-3/TRBV12-4 | 9 | - | ASSQGYEQY
TRBJ2-7 | TRBV6-5 | 13 | - | ASSSGTALSYEQY
TRBJ2-1 | TRBV5-5 | 12 | once | ASSRTSGNNEQF
TRBJ1-2 | TRBV30 | 9 | few | AWRGARGYT
TRBJ1-2 | TRBV7-2 | 12 | - | ASSPTAGDYGYT
TRBJ1-2 | TRBV3-1/TRBV3-2 | 12 | - | ASSQEAGNYGYT
TRBJ1-2 | TRBV5-1 | 15 | - | ASSLRTGGYRDYGYT
TRBJ1-5 | TRBV6-6 | 13 | - | ASTQTGISNQPQH